The 14 T cell receptor beta chains below all came from one sample that was sequenced in a study of T cells in Graves' hyperthyroidism and ophthalmopathy. TCR beta CDR3 region amplification was performed from RNA transcripts. First-round RT-PCR targeting the TCR CDR3 was performed with the HTBI primer set. Each CDR3 protein gets one entry after TCRdb re-called the multiplex PCR reads with MiXCR. The repertoire includes 380,000 or so distinct CDR3 sequences, roughly 14% of them detected once, and around 21% sits in the top ten. The sample comprised blood. Receptor source: a man in his thirties or forties with Graves' hyperthyroidism that later progressed to Graves' ophthalmopathy.

CDR3 bases: TGTGCCACCAGTGACTGGGGGACCGACTCCTATAATTCACCCCTCCACTTT. Its protein product is CATSDWGTDSYNSPLHF. The V gene is TRBV24-1, the J gene TRBJ1-6; D may be TRBD1 (5 bases). CDR3 length equals 17 residues. From germline, CDR1 is KGHDR and CDR2 SFDVKD. V was cut by 4 bases and J by 0 bases, with 12 bases left in between.

This clonotype was seen more than once but under ten times. This chain joins TRBV6-1 and TRBJ2-6; 11 nucleotides line up with TRBD1. From germline, CDR1 is MNHNS and CDR2 SASEGT. Trimming took 3 bases from V and 1 from J; bases not matched to a gene: 5. The CDR3 spans 18 residues. CDR3 protein: CASSDRTGGASGANVLTF. The CDR3 nucleotides are TGTGCCAGCAGTGACCGGACAGGGGGCGCTTCTGGGGCCAACGTCCTGACTTTC.

At least ten counts were recorded for this clonotype. The chain employs TRBV24-1 and TRBJ1-2; no clear D gene. V was shortened by 4 bases and J by 7 bases, with 18 bases between the two germline ends. The CDR3 is 15 residues long. CDR1 and CDR2 (germline): KGHDR, SFDVKD. The CDR3 sequence is CATSDPTGPPGGYTF. CDR3 in DNA: TGTGCCACCAGTGACCCCACCGGGCCTCCTGGTGGCTACACCTTC.

This clonotype was found many times. V and J are TRBV27 and TRBJ2-5; D is possibly TRBD2 (5 bases). This CDR3 has 13 amino acids. Per the germline V gene, CDR1 is MNHEY and CDR2 is SMNVEV (reference sequence). V shed 3 bases and J shed 4 bases, with 9 bases lying between them. The CDR3 reads CASSFLGGETQYF. In nucleotides, the CDR3 is TGTGCCAGCAGTTTCCTCGGAGGAGAGACCCAGTACTTC.

This clonotype was seen repeatedly, ten times or more. The J gene is TRBJ2-7, the V gene TRBV20-1; tentative D call: TRBD1 (6 bases). CDR3 length equals 15 residues. Germline CDR1 reads DFQATT; CDR2 reads SNEGSKA (reference sequence). V gave up 2 bases and J gave up 1 base, with 15 bases separating them. CDR3 in amino acids: CSARRGQGISYEQYF. For the CDR3, the DNA is TGCAGTGCTAGACGCGGGCAGGGGATTTCCTACGAGCAGTACTTC.

The sample holds many counts of this clonotype. The V and J genes are TRBV20-1 and TRBJ2-7, with 7 bases matching TRBD2. Germline values: CDR1 DFQATT, CDR2 SNEGSKA (reference sequence). The V and J ends lost 6 bases and 3 bases, in that order; junction bases with no gene match: 8. The CDR3 consists of 13 residues. The CDR3, as DNA: TGCAGTGCGCAACCCGGGACTAACTACGAGCAGTACTTC. Translating gives CSAQPGTNYEQYF.

This clonotype was recorded many times. This rearrangement joins TRBV5-1 to TRBJ2-1; unclear D gene. The CDR3 sequence is 14 residues long. Trimming pared 6 bases from V and 3 bases from J, leaving 13 bases between. CDR1 and CDR2 from the germline V gene are SGHRS and YFSETQ. This CDR3 reads CASTPNYSYNEQFF. CDR3 sequence (DNA): TGCGCCAGCACCCCAAATTACAGCTACAATGAGCAGTTCTTC.

As to this clonotype: Sequence at one end of the junction differs from germline and may be a read error. Here the CDR3 DNA reads TGTGCCAGCAGCTTAGTTGGCGGCGGGACTGACGCTTTCTTT. Encoded protein: CASSLVGGGTDAFF. The chain recombines TRBV11-3 with TRBJ1-1; TRBD1 might be the D (5 bases). The V gene's germline CDR1 is SGHNT and CDR2 YENEEA. This CDR3 is 14 amino acids long.

This clonotype has at least ten counts. The CDR3: CASTPGQGAIYEQYF. The DNA of the CDR3 is TGTGCCAGCACCCCAGGACAGGGAGCTATCTACGAGCAGTACTTC. The chain recombines TRBV28 with TRBJ2-7; 8 positions match TRBD1. CDR1 MDHEN and CDR2 SYDVKM come from the germline V gene. Trimming took 7 bases from V and 3 from J; bases not matched to a gene: 11. This CDR3 spans 15 amino acids. The full variable domain, rest sourced from reference TRBV28 and TRBJ2-7, is DVKVTQSSRYLVKRTGEKVFLECVQDMDHENMFWYRQDPGLGLRLIYFSYDVKMKEKGDIPEGYSVSREKKERFSLILESASTNQTSMYLCASTPGQGAIYEQYFGPGTRLTVT.

V is TRBV2 and J is TRBJ1-3; 9 positions match TRBD1. This CDR3 has 16 amino acids. Germline loops: CDR1 SNHLY, CDR2 FYNNEI. The V segment lost 6 bases and the J segment 4 bases; nucleotides outside the gene matches: 10. Here the CDR3 DNA reads TGTGCCAGCAGGGAGACCGCCGGGACAGGGGGAAACACCATATATTTT. This sequence encodes CASRETAGTGGNTIYF.

The chain is built from TRBV3-1 and TRBJ1-2, with 11 positions matching TRBD1. CDR1 is LGHDT, CDR2 YNNKEL, per germline (reference sequence). This CDR3 spans 17 amino acids. The V segment lost 4 bases and the J segment 3 bases; nucleotides outside the gene matches: 10. The CDR3 is CASSPLWTGGRHYGYTF. CDR3 nucleotide sequence: TGTGCCAGCAGCCCCCTTTGGACAGGGGGCCGTCACTATGGCTACACCTTC. Full variable domain (remainder filled in from reference TRBV3-1 and TRBJ1-2): DTAVSQTPKYLVTQMGNDKSIKCEQNLGHDTMYWYKQDSKKFLKIMFSYNNKELIINETVPNRFSPKSPDKAHLNLHINSLELGDSAVYFCASSPLWTGGRHYGYTFGSGTRLTVV.

The chain uses TRBV7-3 and TRBJ2-3; D unresolved. The ends were cut back, 5 bases at V and 2 bases at J, with 14 bases in the middle. The germline V gene encodes CDR1 SGHTA and CDR2 FQGTGA. The length of the CDR3 is 15 residues. The CDR3 is CASSLVAGSTDTQYF. CDR3 DNA: TGTGCCAGCAGCCTCGTGGCAGGATCCACAGATACGCAGTATTTT.

The rearrangement links TRBV19 to TRBJ1-5; 9 bases agree with TRBD1. Germline V gene data show CDR1 as LNHDA and CDR2 as SQIVND (reference sequence). The CDR3 covers 16 residues. Trimming at V came to 3 bases and at J to 2 bases, leaving 5 bases not matched to a gene. CDR3 coding DNA: TGTGCCAGTAGTATGGACAGGGGAGAGGGCAATCAGCCCCAGCATTTT. Residues: CASSMDRGEGNQPQHF.

This clonotype was detected many times. The chain is built from TRBV7-9 and TRBJ2-1, with 15 bases that match TRBD2. The CDR3 is 15 amino acids. Germline V lookup: CDR1 SEHNR, CDR2 FQNEAQ (reference sequence). Trimming at V came to 6 bases and at J to 7 bases, leaving 4 bases not matched to a gene. The chain's CDR3 is CASSPGLAGGNEQFF. CDR3 in DNA: TGTGCCAGCAGTCCTGGACTAGCGGGGGGGAATGAGCAGTTCTTC.